These 28 T cell receptor beta chains were sequenced from one sample in a study of metastatic and nonmetastatic thyroid tumors. TCRdb re-called the PCR reads with MiXCR. The sample has 25,000 to 35,000 clones, 25% seen once. Thyroid surgery had not been preceded by any treatment in any patient. The source material was blood. These receptors originate from a female donor with papillary thyroid cancer or a benign thyroid nodule (not recorded which). Some clones in this sample may be carry-over from other donors' samples.

This clone was counted at least ten times. Other DNA sequences in the same sample also yield this CDR3. The rearrangement links TRBV4-3 to TRBJ2-7; tentative D call: TRBD2 (5 bases). The length of the CDR3 is 16 residues. V lost 4 bases and J lost 2, with 18 bases in between. Germline CDR1 and CDR2: LGHNA and YSLEER. CDR3 sequence: CASSPAKGGGTYEQYF. The CDR3 DNA reads TGCGCCAGCAGCCCCGCCAAAGGCGGAGGAACCTACGAGCAGTACTTC.

This clone counts as medium-sized. In nucleotides, the CDR3 is TGCAGTGCAGGCGGGACAGGGTTTCAGCCCCAGCATTTT. This sequence encodes CSAGGTGFQPQHF. This sequence joins TRBV20-1 and TRBJ1-5, with TRBD1 matching 9 bases. Germline CDR1 and CDR2: DFQATT and SNEGSKA (reference sequence). The CDR3 runs 13 residues. J lost 6 bases, V lost 6 bases, and 6 bases had no gene match.

This rearrangement joins TRBV27 to TRBJ2-3; 15 nucleotides match TRBD2. CDR1 and CDR2 from the germline V gene are MNHEY and SMNVEV (reference sequence). CDR3 size: 16 residues. Unmatched junction bases numbered 6, after V lost 4 bases and J lost 7 bases. Here the CDR3 reads CASSWTGLAGGYTQYF. The CDR3 nucleotides are TGTGCCAGCAGTTGGACCGGACTAGCGGGGGGGTATACGCAGTATTTT.

In this sample, this clone is medium-sized. The chain links TRBV28 to TRBJ2-7; the D is unclear. Germline loops: CDR1 MDHEN, CDR2 SYDVKM. The CDR3 runs 13 residues. The V end was cut by 1 base, the J end by 3 bases, with 7 bases between. DNA for the CDR3: TGTGCCAGCAGTTTATTTTACTTCTACGAGCAGTACTTC. This codes for CASSLFYFYEQYF.

This clone was found a few times. The chain joins TRBV20-1 to TRBJ2-7; D gene ambiguous. The CDR3 is 13 amino acids. Per germline, CDR1 DFQATT and CDR2 SNEGSKA (reference sequence). The V gene lost 5 bases and the J gene lost 4 bases, with 15 bases spanning the gap. The CDR3 coding sequence is TGCAGTGCTGGTGAGGACCTATCGTACGAGCAGTACTTC. Translation: CSAGEDLSYEQYF.

There are a few counts of this clone. Sequence at one end of the junction differs from germline and may be a read error. The chain is built from TRBV19 and TRBJ2-2; tentatively, D is TRBD1 or TRBD2 (5 bases each). Germline V gene sequence: CDR1 LNHDA, CDR2 SQIVND (reference sequence). CDR3 length: 14 residues. The CDR3 reads CASSMERGTVELFF. The CDR3 DNA reads TGTGCCAGTAGTATGGAACGGGGCACCGTGGAGCTGTTTTTT.

This clone was seen many times. This sequence may be a read error, since a much larger clone differs from it by one base. The CDR3 region is CASPPRQGDGELFF. CDR3 bases: TGTGCCAGCCCACCAAGGCAGGGCGACGGGGAGCTGTTTTTT. The V and J genes are TRBV18 and TRBJ2-2, with TRBD1 as a possible D gene (5 bases). Germline assignment: CDR1 KGHSH and CDR2 LQKENI. CDR3 length: 14 amino acids.

This clone occurred many times. The J gene is TRBJ2-7, the V gene TRBV24-1; 11 positions match TRBD1. Germline loops: CDR1 KGHDR, CDR2 SFDVKD. CDR3 size: 15 residues. Trimming took 8 bases from V and 5 from J; bases not matched to a gene: 10. CDR3: CATNKGQGVIDEQYF. The CDR3 DNA follows: TGTGCCACCAACAAGGGACAGGGGGTAATAGACGAGCAGTACTTC.

With regard to this clone: The junction departs from germline at one end; a sequencing error may be responsible. CDR3 coding DNA: TGTGCCAGCTCTACGGGGGAAAATCACCCCCTGCATTTT. Protein product: CASSTGENHPLHF. This chain links TRBV6-1 with TRBJ1-5; D perhaps matches TRBD1 (5 bases). CDR3 length: 13 residues. The germline V gene has CDR1 MNHNS and CDR2 SASEGT.

This clone was detected many times. This chain links TRBV11-3 with TRBJ2-7; possible D gene TRBD2, 5 bases. Germline CDR1 reads SGHNT; CDR2 reads YENEEA. The V and J ends lost 3 bases and 2 bases respectively, with 14 bases between them. The CDR3 consists of 15 residues. The CDR3 is CASSLQAGGAYEQYF. CDR3 DNA: TGTGCCAGCAGCTTGCAGGCGGGTGGGGCCTACGAGCAGTACTTC.

In its sample, this clone was seen many times. V usage is TRBV9 and J usage is TRBJ2-1, with 8 positions matching TRBD2. Germline V gene lookup returns CDR1 SGDLS and CDR2 YYNGEE. V lost 0 bases to trimming and J lost 8 bases; unmatched junction nucleotides: 16. The CDR3 spans 18 residues. The CDR3: CASSVGAGLSGRVDEQFF. DNA of the CDR3: TGTGCCAGCAGCGTAGGGGCCGGCTTAAGCGGGAGAGTCGATGAGCAGTTCTTC. Full variable domain (outside the CDR3, taken from reference TRBV9 and TRBJ2-1): DSGVTQTPKHLITATGQRVTLRCSPRSGDLSVYWYQQSLDQGLQFLIQYYNGEERAKGNILERFSAQQFPDLHSELNLSSLELGDSALYFCASSVGAGLSGRVDEQFFGPGTRLTVL.

This clone turned up a few times. V usage is TRBV12-3 or TRBV12-4 and J usage is TRBJ1-5; TRBD1 is a possible D gene (5 bases). V gave up 1 base and J gave up 6 bases, with 7 bases separating them. The CDR3 totals 13 residues. CDR3 in DNA: TGTGCCAGCAGTTTAGGGGGGTCTCAGCCCCAGCATTTT. Residues: CASSLGGSQPQHF.

This clone was seen only a few times. The V and J genes are TRBV15 and TRBJ1-5, with 10 positions matching TRBD1. CDR3 size: 13 residues. The V segment lost 7 bases and the J segment 6 bases; nucleotides outside the gene matches: 3. The germline V gene has CDR1 LNHNV and CDR2 YYDKDF (reference sequence). The CDR3: CATNRDRGQPQHF. The CDR3, as DNA: TGTGCCACCAACCGGGACAGGGGTCAGCCCCAGCATTTT. Variable domain in full (rest from reference TRBV15 and TRBJ1-5): DAMVIQNPRYQVTQFGKPVTLSCSQTLNHNVMYWYQQKSSQAPKLLFHYYDKDFNNEADTPDNFQSRRPNTSFCFLDIRSPGLGDTAMYLCATNRDRGQPQHFGDGTRLSIL.

About this clone itself: A much larger clonotype is one base distant, so this may be a read error. The sample carries other DNA sequences with the same CDR3. The chain links TRBV2 to TRBJ2-3, with D perhaps being TRBD1 or TRBD2 (5 bases each). CDR3 length equals 15 residues. Germline CDR1 is SNHLY and CDR2 is FYNNEI. The CDR3 nucleotides read TGTGCCAGCAGGGGACCTTCGCGTAGCACGGATACGCAGTATTTT. This encodes CASRGPSRSTDTQYF.

This clone has just a few counts. The CDR3, as DNA: TGTGCCAGCAGGACGGGACAGGGGTTATACTACGAGCAGTACTTC. It specifies CASRTGQGLYYEQYF. This sequence joins TRBV28 and TRBJ2-7; 10 nucleotides match TRBD1. This CDR3 is 15 amino acids long. Germline CDR1 and CDR2: MDHEN and SYDVKM. V lost 6 bases, J lost 3 bases, and 8 bases stayed unmatched.

This chain joins TRBV6-5 and TRBJ2-1, with TRBD1 identical over 9 bases. Germline CDR1 reads MNHEY; CDR2 reads SVGAGI. The CDR3 loop spans 14 amino acids. V shed 4 bases, J shed 15 bases, and the junction held 13 bases outside the gene matches. In DNA form, the CDR3 reads TGTGCCAGCAGTTCTGGGTCCGGGGGACAGGGTTCGTTCTTC. Protein: CASSSGSGGQGSFF.

In regard to this clone: Germline is not matched at one junction end, which may reflect a read error. The chain links TRBV15 to TRBJ2-3; tentative D call: TRBD2 (5 bases). The CDR3 runs 15 residues. Looked up from germline, CDR1 is LNHNV and CDR2 is YYDKDF (reference sequence). CDR3 in amino acids: CATSTGFAGTDTQFF. The CDR3 region has the DNA TGTGCCACCAGCACGGGGTTTGCCGGTACAGATACGCAGTTTTTT.

This clone has just a few counts. The CDR3 does not end in the conserved phenylalanine or tryptophan, so this is likely a read error. This chain uses TRBV12-3 or TRBV12-4 with TRBJ2-1; 7 bases fit TRBD2. Losses at the gene ends were 1 base for V and 4 bases for J; bases not matched to a gene: 10. The CDR3 spans 17 residues. This CDR3 is CASSLGPSGRRYNEQFL. CDR3 bases: TGTGCCAGCAGTTTAGGGCCTAGCGGTAGGAGGTACAATGAGCAGTTCCTC.

By sample fraction, this clone is medium-sized. The chain couples TRBV12-3 or TRBV12-4 to TRBJ2-7; D uncertain. Between the trimmed V and J ends, which lost 6 bases and 5 bases, there was a span of 14 bases. The CDR3 length is 13 residues. The CDR3 DNA reads TGTGCCAGCAGCTCGACTCGCTCACACGAGCAGTACTTC. Protein: CASSSTRSHEQYF.

This clone was counted only a few times. Possible read error: a much larger clone is one base away. The same CDR3 is also encoded by other DNA sequences in this sample. The chain employs TRBV4-3 and TRBJ2-3; D not certain. Germline CDR1 is LGHNA and CDR2 is YSLEER. The V and J ends lost 1 base and 6 bases respectively, with 5 bases between them. This CDR3 has 12 amino acids. CDR3 in DNA: TGCGCCAGCAGCCAAGTCGGGGATACGCAGTATTTT. Translation: CASSQVGDTQYF.

This clone showed up many times. V gene TRBV4-1 combines with J gene TRBJ2-3; 10 nucleotides align to TRBD2. Trimming at V came to 0 bases and at J to 4 bases, leaving 10 bases not matched to a gene. In germline, CDR1 is MGHRA, CDR2 YSYEKL. The CDR3 totals 18 residues. CDR3 sequence (DNA): TGCGCCAGCAGCCAAGATGCCCCTAGCGGGAGTTGGGCAGATACGCAGTATTTT. Amino acid sequence: CASSQDAPSGSWADTQYF.

This clone was recorded a few times. At one end the junction does not follow the germline gene, possibly because of a read error. The rearrangement uses TRBV6-1 and TRBJ1-2; D unresolved. From germline, CDR1 is MNHNS and CDR2 SASEGT. The CDR3 has 13 residues. The CDR3 sequence: CASRGLSNYDYTF. Here the CDR3 DNA reads TGTGCCAGCAGAGGTCTGTCTAACTATGACTACACCTTC.

This clone was recorded many times. This chain joins TRBV7-2 and TRBJ2-3, with 13 bases that match TRBD2. This CDR3 is built from 16 residues. Germline CDR1 reads SGHTA; CDR2 reads FQGNSA. V trimming: 6 bases; J trimming: 8 bases; junction bases outside the gene matches: 11. Here the CDR3 reads CASRPTGTSGTGTQYF. In DNA form, the CDR3 reads TGTGCCAGCAGGCCTACCGGGACTAGCGGGACGGGTACGCAGTATTTT.

The sample holds many counts of this clone. This sequence joins TRBV4-3 and TRBJ2-5; 9 bases align to TRBD2. V lost 4 bases to trimming and J lost 4 bases; unmatched junction nucleotides: 10. The CDR3 has 16 residues. Germline CDR1 LGHNA, CDR2 YSLEER. In DNA, the CDR3 is TGCGCCAGCAGCCCGTACCTAGCGGGAAAGGGAGAGACCCAGTACTTC. It specifies CASSPYLAGKGETQYF.

This clone has a count of ten or more. The chain combines TRBV28 with TRBJ2-4, with D perhaps TRBD2 (5 bases). The CDR3 extends over 13 amino acids. Trimming took 5 bases from V and 10 from J, leaving 15 bases between them. CDR1 and CDR2 from the germline V gene are MDHEN and SYDVKM. This CDR3 is CASSGRTVTIQYF. In DNA form, the CDR3 reads TGTGCCAGCAGTGGTAGGACTGTGACAATTCAGTACTTC.

A word on this clone: This may arise from a read error, as a much more abundant clone is one base away. Other DNA sequences in the sample encode the same CDR3. The chain has TRBV9 and TRBJ2-1, with 8 bases that match TRBD2. The CDR3 is made up of 15 amino acids. J was trimmed by 2 bases and V by 5 bases; bases with no gene match: 6. Germline CDR1 SGDLS, CDR2 YYNGEE. This CDR3 is CASSFSGSPYNEQFF. The CDR3 DNA reads as TGTGCCAGCAGTTTCAGCGGGAGTCCCTACAATGAGCAGTTCTTC.

This clone was seen only a few times. This rearrangement joins TRBV10-1 to TRBJ1-4, with a tentative D call TRBD1 (5 bases). Germline assignment: CDR1 WNHNN and CDR2 SYGVQD (reference sequence). Between the trimmed V and J ends, which lost 0 bases and 8 bases, there was a span of 13 bases. The CDR3 loop spans 15 amino acids. The CDR3, as DNA: TGCGCCAGCAGTGAGTCGCTAGGGACCGGCGAAAAACTGTTTTTT. This sequence encodes CASSESLGTGEKLFF.

This clone has at least ten counts. The chain couples TRBV4-3 to TRBJ2-1; TRBD2 matches at 7 bases. Germline V gene sequence: CDR1 LGHNA, CDR2 YSLEER. Losses at the gene ends were 1 base for V and 1 base for J; bases not matched to a gene: 4. The CDR3 runs 16 residues. The CDR3 DNA reads as TGCGCCAGCAGCCAAGCGTTGGGAGGGTCCTACAATGAGCAGTTCTTC. Protein: CASSQALGGSYNEQFF.